This TCR beta chain stems from a study of cytomegalovirus exposure and HLA in healthy donors. Study at large: As released early, the data held 65 million to 90 million unique TCRs from HLA-typed donors. Study findings and constraints: Later analysis demonstrated an association between a missense DCLRE1C variant and TCR beta V- and J-gene trimming.

As to this clone: Its antigen is currently unknown.

PCR was performed using 60 Vbeta and 13 Jbeta primers. The table came from immunoSEQ multiplex PCR; TCRdb's copy has only in-frame clones and leaves some out. The table shows 100,000 to 150,000 clones, with 73% occurring only once. This clonotype was sampled from a man aged 55 to 69 in good health and CMV-seropositive. Material: PBMCs.

Here the CDR3 DNA reads TGTGCCAGCAGTCTAATGAACACTGAAGCTTTCTTT. It is translated as CASSLMNTEAFF. This chain uses TRBV2 with TRBJ1-1; D is uncertain. Trimming pared 5 bases from V and 0 bases from J, leaving 4 bases between. The CDR3 is 12 residues long. Germline CDR1 is SNHLY and CDR2 is FYNNEI.